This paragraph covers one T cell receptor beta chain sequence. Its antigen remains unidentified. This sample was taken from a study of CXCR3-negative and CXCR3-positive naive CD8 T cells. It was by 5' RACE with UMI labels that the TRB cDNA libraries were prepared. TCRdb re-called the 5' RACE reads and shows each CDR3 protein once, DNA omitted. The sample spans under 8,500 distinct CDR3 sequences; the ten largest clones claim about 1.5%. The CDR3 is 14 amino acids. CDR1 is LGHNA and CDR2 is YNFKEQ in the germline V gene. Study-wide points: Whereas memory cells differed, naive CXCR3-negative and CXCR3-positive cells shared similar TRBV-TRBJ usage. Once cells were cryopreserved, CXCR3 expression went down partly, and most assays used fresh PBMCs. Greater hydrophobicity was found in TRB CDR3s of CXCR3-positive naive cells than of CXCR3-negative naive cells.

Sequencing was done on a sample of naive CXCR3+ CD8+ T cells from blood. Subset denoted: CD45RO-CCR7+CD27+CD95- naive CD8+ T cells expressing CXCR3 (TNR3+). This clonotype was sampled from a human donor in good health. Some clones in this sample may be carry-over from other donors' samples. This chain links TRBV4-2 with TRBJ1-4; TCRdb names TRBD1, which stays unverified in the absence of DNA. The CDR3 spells CASSQEPGNEKLFF.